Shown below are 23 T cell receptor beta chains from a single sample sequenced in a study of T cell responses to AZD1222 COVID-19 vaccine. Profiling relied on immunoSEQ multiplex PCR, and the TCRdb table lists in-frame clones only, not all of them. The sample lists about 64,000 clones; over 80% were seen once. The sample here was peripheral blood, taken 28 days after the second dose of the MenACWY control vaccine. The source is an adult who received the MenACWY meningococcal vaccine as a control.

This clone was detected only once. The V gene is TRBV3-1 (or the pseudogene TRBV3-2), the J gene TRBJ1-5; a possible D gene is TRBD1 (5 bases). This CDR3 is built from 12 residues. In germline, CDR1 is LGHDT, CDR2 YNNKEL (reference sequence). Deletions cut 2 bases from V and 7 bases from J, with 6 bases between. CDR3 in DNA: TGTGCCAGCAGCCAACAGGGCCAGCCCCAGCATTTT. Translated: CASSQQGQPQHF.

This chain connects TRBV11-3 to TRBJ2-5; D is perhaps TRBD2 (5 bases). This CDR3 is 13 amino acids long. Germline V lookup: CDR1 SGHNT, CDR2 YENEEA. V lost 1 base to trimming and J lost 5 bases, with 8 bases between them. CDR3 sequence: CASSLGSGETQYF. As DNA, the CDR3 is TGTGCCAGCAGCTTAGGGTCGGGGGAGACCCAGTACTTC.

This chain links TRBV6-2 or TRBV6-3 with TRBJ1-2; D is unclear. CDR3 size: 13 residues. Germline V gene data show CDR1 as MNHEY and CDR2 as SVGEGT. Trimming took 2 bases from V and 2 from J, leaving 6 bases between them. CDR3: CASSYGGNYGYTF. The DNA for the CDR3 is TGTGCCAGCAGTTACGGAGGAAACTATGGCTACACCTTC.

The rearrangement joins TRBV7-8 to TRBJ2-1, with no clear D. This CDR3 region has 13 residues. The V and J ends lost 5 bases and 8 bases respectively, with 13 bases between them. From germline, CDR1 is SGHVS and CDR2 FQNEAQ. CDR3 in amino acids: CASSRPYRDEQFF. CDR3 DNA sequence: TGTGCCAGCAGCCGTCCATATCGGGATGAGCAGTTCTTC.

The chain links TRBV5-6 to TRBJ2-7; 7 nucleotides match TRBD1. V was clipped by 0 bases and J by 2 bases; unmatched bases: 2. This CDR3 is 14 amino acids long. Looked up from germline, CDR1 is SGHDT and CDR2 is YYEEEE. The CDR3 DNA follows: TGTGCCAGCAGCTTGGGGGACAGTCCCTACGAGCAGTACTTC. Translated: CASSLGDSPYEQYF.

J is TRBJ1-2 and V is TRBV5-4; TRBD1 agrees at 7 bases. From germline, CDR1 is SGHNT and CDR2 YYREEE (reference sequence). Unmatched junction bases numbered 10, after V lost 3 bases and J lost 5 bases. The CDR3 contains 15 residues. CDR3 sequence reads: CASSSPRGSFYGYTF. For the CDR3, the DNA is TGTGCCAGCAGCTCACCCAGGGGGAGTTTTTATGGCTACACCTTC.

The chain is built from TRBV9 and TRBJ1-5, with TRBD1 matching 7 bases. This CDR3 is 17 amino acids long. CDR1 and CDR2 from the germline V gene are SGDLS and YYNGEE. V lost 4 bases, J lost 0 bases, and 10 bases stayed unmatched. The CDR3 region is CASSSRTGGNSNQPQHF. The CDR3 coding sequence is TGTGCCAGCAGCTCCCGGACAGGAGGGAATAGCAATCAGCCCCAGCATTTT.

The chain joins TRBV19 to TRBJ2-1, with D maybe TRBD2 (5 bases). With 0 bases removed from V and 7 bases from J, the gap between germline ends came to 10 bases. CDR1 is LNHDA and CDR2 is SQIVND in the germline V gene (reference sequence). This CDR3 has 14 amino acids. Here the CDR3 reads CASSIEGSGNEQFF. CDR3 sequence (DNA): TGTGCCAGTAGTATAGAAGGTTCGGGGAATGAGCAGTTCTTC.

The CDR3 protein is CATSDSNTEAFF. In DNA form, the CDR3 reads TGTGCCACCAGTGATTCGAACACTGAAGCTTTCTTT. This sequence joins TRBV24-1 and TRBJ1-1; no reliable D call. The CDR3 is made up of 12 amino acids. CDR1 is KGHDR, CDR2 SFDVKD, per germline. The V end was cut by 2 bases, the J end by 1 base, with 1 base between.

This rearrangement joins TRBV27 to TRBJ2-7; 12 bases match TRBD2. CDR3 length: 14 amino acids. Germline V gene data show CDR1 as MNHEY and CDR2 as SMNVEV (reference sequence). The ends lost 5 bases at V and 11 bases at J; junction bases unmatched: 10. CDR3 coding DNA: TGTGCCAGCAGTCCCCGACTAGCGGGAGTTCTAAAGTACTTC. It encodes CASSPRLAGVLKYF.

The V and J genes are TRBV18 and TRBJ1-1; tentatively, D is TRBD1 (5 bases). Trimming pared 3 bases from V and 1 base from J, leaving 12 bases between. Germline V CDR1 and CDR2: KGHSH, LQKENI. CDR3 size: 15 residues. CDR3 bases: TGTGCCAGCTCACCTTCCGGGACCCAGAACACTGAAGCTTTCTTT. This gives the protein CASSPSGTQNTEAFF.

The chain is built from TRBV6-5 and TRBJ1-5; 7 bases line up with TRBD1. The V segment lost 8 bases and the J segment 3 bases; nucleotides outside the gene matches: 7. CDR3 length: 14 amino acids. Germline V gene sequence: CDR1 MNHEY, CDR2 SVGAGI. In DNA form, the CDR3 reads TGTGCCAGCCAGGGGGGGGGTTACAATCAGCCCCAGCATTTT. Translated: CASQGGGYNQPQHF.

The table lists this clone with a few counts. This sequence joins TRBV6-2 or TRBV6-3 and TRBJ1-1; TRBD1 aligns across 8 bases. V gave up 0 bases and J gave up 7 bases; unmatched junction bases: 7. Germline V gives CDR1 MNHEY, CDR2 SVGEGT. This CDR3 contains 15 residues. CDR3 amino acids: CASSYSGRGLGEAFF. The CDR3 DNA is TGTGCCAGCAGTTACTCTGGCAGGGGGCTTGGTGAAGCTTTCTTT.

In nucleotides, the CDR3 is TGCAGCGTTGAAGATTGGACAGGGGTAGCAACAGATACGCAGTATTTT. Amino acid sequence: CSVEDWTGVATDTQYF. V and J are TRBV29-1 and TRBJ2-3, with 9 positions matching TRBD1. The CDR3 loop spans 16 amino acids. Germline CDR1 SQVTM, CDR2 ANQGSEA. V dropped 0 bases and J dropped 3; count of bases not matched to a gene: 7.

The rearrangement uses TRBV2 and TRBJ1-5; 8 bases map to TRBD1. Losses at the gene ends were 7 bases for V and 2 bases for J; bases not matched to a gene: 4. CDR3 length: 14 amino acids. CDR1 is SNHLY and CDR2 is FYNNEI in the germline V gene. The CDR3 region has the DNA TGTGCCAGCACCCCGGGACAGGGCAATCAGCCCCAGCATTTT. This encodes CASTPGQGNQPQHF.

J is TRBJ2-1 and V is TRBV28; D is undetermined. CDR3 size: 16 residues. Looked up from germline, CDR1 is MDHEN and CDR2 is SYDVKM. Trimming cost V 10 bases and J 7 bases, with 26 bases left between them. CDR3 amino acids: CATTGQSRQNGNEQFF. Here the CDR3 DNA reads TGTGCCACCACTGGGCAGAGCCGACAAAATGGTAATGAGCAGTTCTTC.

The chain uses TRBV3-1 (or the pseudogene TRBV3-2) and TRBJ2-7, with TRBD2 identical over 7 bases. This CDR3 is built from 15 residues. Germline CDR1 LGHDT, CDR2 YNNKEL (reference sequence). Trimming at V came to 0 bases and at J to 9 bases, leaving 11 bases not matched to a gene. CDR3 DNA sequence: TGTGCCAGCAGCCAAGATCCTAGCGGAGGCGTGTGGCAGTACTTC. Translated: CASSQDPSGGVWQYF.

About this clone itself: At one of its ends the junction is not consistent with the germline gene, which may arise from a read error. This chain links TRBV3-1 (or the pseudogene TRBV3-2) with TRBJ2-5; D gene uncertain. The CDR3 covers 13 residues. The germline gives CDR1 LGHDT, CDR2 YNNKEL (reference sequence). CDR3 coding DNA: TGTGCCAGCAGCCAAGATACCAGTATAGAGACCCACTTC. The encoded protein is CASSQDTSIETHF.

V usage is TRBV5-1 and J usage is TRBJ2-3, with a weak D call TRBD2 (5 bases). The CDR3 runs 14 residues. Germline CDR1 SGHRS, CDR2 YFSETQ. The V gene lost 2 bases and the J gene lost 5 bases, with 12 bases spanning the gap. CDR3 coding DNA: TGCGCCAGCAGCTTACTACCAGGAGGAGATACGCAGTATTTT. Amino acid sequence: CASSLLPGGDTQYF. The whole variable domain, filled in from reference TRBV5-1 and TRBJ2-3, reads KAGVTQTPRYLIKTRGQQVTLSCSPISGHRSVSWYQQTPGQGLQFLFEYFSETQRNKGNFPGRFSGRQFSNSRSEMNVSTLELGDSALYLCASSLLPGGDTQYFGPGTRLTVL.

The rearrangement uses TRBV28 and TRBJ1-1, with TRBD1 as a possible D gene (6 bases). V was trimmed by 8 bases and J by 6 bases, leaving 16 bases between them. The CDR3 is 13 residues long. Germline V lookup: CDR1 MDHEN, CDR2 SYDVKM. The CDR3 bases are TGTGCCAGCTCGGGGGGGGCAAGGCCTGAAGCTTTCTTT. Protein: CASSGGARPEAFF.

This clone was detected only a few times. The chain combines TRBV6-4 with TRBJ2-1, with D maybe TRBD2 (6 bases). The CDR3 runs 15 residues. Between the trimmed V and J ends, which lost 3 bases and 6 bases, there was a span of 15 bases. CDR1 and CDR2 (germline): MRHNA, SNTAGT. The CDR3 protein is CASSEKVEGPNEQFF. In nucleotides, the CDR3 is TGTGCCAGCAGTGAAAAAGTGGAGGGGCCCAATGAGCAGTTCTTC.

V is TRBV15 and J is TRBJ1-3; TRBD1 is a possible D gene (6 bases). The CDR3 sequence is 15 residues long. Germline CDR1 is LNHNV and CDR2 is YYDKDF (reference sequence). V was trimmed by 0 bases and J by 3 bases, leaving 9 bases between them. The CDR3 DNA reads TGTGCCACCAGCAGAGACAGGGGATTTGGAAACACCATATATTTT. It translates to CATSRDRGFGNTIYF.

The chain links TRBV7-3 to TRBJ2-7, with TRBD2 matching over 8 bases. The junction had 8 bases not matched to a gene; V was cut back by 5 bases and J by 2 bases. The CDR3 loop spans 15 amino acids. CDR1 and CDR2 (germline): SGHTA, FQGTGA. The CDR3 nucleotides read TGTGCCAGCAGCCCTCAAGCGGGAGAGGCCTACGAGCAGTACTTC. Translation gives CASSPQAGEAYEQYF.